The 24 T cell receptor beta chains below all came from one sample that was sequenced in a study of cytomegalovirus exposure and HLA in healthy donors. Vbeta (60) and Jbeta (13) primers were used in the PCR. Profiled with immunoSEQ multiplex PCR; TCRdb holds only in-frame clones, not every one. Seen here are about 40,000 clones, around 68% observed once, and the top ten hold about 4%. Sequenced: PBMCs. The origin of the receptors is a man in his forties in good health and CMV-seronegative.

In this sample, this clone turned up a few times. The chain is built from TRBV4-2 and TRBJ1-6, with 7 bases that match TRBD1. The CDR3 sequence is 13 residues long. Per the germline V gene, CDR1 is LGHNA and CDR2 is YNFKEQ. The V gene end was trimmed by 4 bases and the J gene end by 14 bases; junction bases not matched to a gene: 8. DNA for the CDR3: TGTGCCAGCAGCCCCCGGGACAGTCCGTCCCTCCACTTT. The encoded protein is CASSPRDSPSLHF.

The chain links TRBV5-5 to TRBJ2-5; 11 bases agree with TRBD2. Germline assignment: CDR1 SGHKS and CDR2 YYEKEE (reference sequence). This CDR3 is 16 amino acids long. With V trimmed by 3 bases and J by 5 bases, 9 bases remained unmatched. As DNA, the CDR3 is TGTGCCAGCAGCTCGATTCTAGCGGGGGGCGGGGAGACCCAGTACTTC. It is translated as CASSSILAGGGETQYF.

The chain employs TRBV5-1 and TRBJ1-4, with D possibly matching TRBD1 (5 bases). Germline V lookup: CDR1 SGHRS, CDR2 YFSETQ. The CDR3 length is 15 residues. V lost 0 bases and J lost 3, with 9 bases in between. The CDR3 coding sequence is TGCGCCAGCAGCTTGGAACAGGCCGCTAATGAAAAACTGTTTTTT. This translates into CASSLEQAANEKLFF.

This chain uses TRBV15 with TRBJ2-7; 8 nucleotides line up with TRBD1. CDR1 and CDR2 (germline): LNHNV, YYDKDF (reference sequence). V dropped 0 bases and J dropped 7; count of bases not matched to a gene: 8. The CDR3 covers 15 residues. CDR3 sequence reads: CATSRDRGRSNEQYF. The CDR3 DNA is TGTGCCACCAGCAGAGACAGGGGGCGAAGTAATGAGCAGTACTTC.

This clone was picked up a small number of times. The chain employs TRBV2 and TRBJ2-7, with 8 bases aligning to TRBD1. The germline V gene encodes CDR1 SNHLY and CDR2 FYNNEI. The CDR3 length is 15 residues. The junction had 6 bases not matched to a gene; V was cut back by 0 bases and J by 5 bases. The CDR3 loop reads CASSEAETGDHEQYF. CDR3 coding DNA: TGTGCCAGCAGTGAAGCCGAGACAGGGGACCACGAGCAGTACTTC.

The V call is TRBV2, the J call TRBJ2-7; D might be TRBD2 (5 bases). The CDR3 is 15 residues long. CDR1 and CDR2 (germline): SNHLY, FYNNEI. Trimming took 5 bases from V and 3 from J, leaving 17 bases between them. The DNA for the CDR3 is TGTGCCAGCAGTATCGGAGGACGTAGAGTCTACGAGCAGTACTTC. It translates to CASSIGGRRVYEQYF.

V usage is TRBV5-1 and J usage is TRBJ1-4; D may be TRBD1 (6 bases). V lost 2 bases to trimming and J lost 7 bases, with 12 bases between them. The CDR3 contains 14 residues. Germline CDR1 and CDR2: SGHRS and YFSETQ. The CDR3 spells CASSFGQFPEKLFF. The CDR3 DNA reads as TGCGCCAGCAGCTTTGGACAGTTTCCTGAAAAACTGTTTTTT.

J is TRBJ1-1 and V is TRBV5-5; 7 positions agree with TRBD1. CDR1 and CDR2 from the germline V gene are SGHKS and YYEKEE (reference sequence). V was clipped by 2 bases and J by 8 bases; unmatched bases: 6. The CDR3 spans 13 residues. CDR3 loop: CASSFTAGGEAFF. The DNA of the CDR3 is TGTGCCAGCAGCTTTACAGCAGGGGGAGAAGCTTTCTTT.

The rearrangement uses TRBV5-1 and TRBJ1-3, with TRBD1 identical over 8 bases. CDR1 is SGHRS, CDR2 YFSETQ, per germline. Trimming removed 0 bases from V and 2 bases from J; junction bases left unmatched: 7. The CDR3 extends over 17 amino acids. Here the CDR3 DNA reads TGCGCCAGCAGCTTGGTATCGCAGGGGGCAACTGGAAACACCATATATTTT. Translating gives CASSLVSQGATGNTIYF.

The chain couples TRBV10-3 to TRBJ1-6, with 12 bases lining up with TRBD1. The CDR3 sequence is 15 residues long. Germline assignment: CDR1 ENHRY and CDR2 SYGVKD. After removal of 5 bases from V and 6 bases from J, the junction contained 2 bases not matched to a gene. The CDR3 sequence: CAISRDRGPNSPLHF. The CDR3 DNA is TGTGCCATCAGTAGGGACAGGGGGCCTAATTCACCCCTCCACTTT.

The chain recombines TRBV2 with TRBJ1-2; TRBD1 agrees at 8 bases. This CDR3 region has 14 residues. V dropped 9 bases and J dropped 4; count of bases not matched to a gene: 10. Looked up from germline, CDR1 is SNHLY and CDR2 is FYNNEI. DNA for the CDR3: TGTGCCAGGGGACAGGACACCCGTGGCTATGGCTACACCTTC. This encodes CARGQDTRGYGYTF. The entire variable domain, with the rest obtained from reference TRBV2 and TRBJ1-2, is as follows: EPEVTQTPSHQVTQMGQEVILRCVPISNHLYFYWYRQILGQKVEFLVSFYNNEISEKSEIFDDQFSVERPDGSNFTLKIRSTKLEDSAMYFCARGQDTRGYGYTFGSGTRLTVV.

The chain carries TRBV29-1 and TRBJ1-2; possible D gene TRBD1, 5 bases. Germline V CDR1 and CDR2: SQVTM, ANQGSEA. CDR3 size: 14 residues. V lost 3 bases and J lost 2, with 13 bases in between. CDR3 sequence reads: CSVEDATGNYGYTF. CDR3 nucleotide sequence: TGCAGCGTTGAGGATGCAACAGGAAACTATGGCTACACCTTC.

CDR3 amino acids: CASSFGTGRQETQYF. The CDR3 DNA follows: TGTGCCAGCAGTTTTGGGACAGGGCGCCAAGAGACCCAGTACTTC. The chain joins TRBV6-1 to TRBJ2-5; 9 nucleotides match TRBD1. The CDR3 is 15 residues long. Germline V gives CDR1 MNHNS, CDR2 SASEGT. Trimming at V came to 5 bases and at J to 1 base, leaving 5 bases not matched to a gene.

The V gene is TRBV6-5, the J gene TRBJ1-5, with D unresolved. The CDR3 extends over 13 amino acids. Per the germline V gene, CDR1 is MNHEY and CDR2 is SVGAGI. V dropped 0 bases and J dropped 8 bases, with 8 bases sitting between them. This chain's CDR3 is CASSYSKSEPQHF. The CDR3 bases are TGTGCCAGCAGTTACTCGAAGTCGGAGCCCCAGCATTTT.

Judged by abundance, this clone is medium-sized. The rearrangement joins TRBV1 to TRBJ2-3; the table's D call, TRBD2, has no DNA check behind it. TRBV1 is designated a pseudogene. This CDR3 region has 15 residues. The CDR3 coding sequence is TGCACCAGCAGCCAAGATAGGAGGCTAAACCATACGCAGTATTTT. Amino acids: CTSSQDRRLNHTQYF.

Only a few counts were recorded for this clone. The chain couples TRBV10-3 to TRBJ1-5; D remains ambiguous. Trimming shortened V by 2 bases and J by 1 base, and 15 bases separated the two germline ends. This CDR3 spans 17 amino acids. The germline gives CDR1 ENHRY, CDR2 SYGVKD. This CDR3 is CAISEAPAGMSNQPQHF. Written as DNA, the CDR3 is TGTGCCATCAGTGAGGCGCCGGCAGGTATGAGCAATCAGCCCCAGCATTTT.

This clone was recorded once. The V and J genes are TRBV27 and TRBJ1-5; TRBD1 is a possible D gene (5 bases). This CDR3 has 13 amino acids. The ends were cut back, 8 bases at V and 1 base at J, with 9 bases in the middle. Looked up from germline, CDR1 is MNHEY and CDR2 is SMNVEV (reference sequence). CDR3 nucleotides: TGTGCCAGCGCAGGGTTGAGCAATCAGCCCCAGCATTTT. It specifies CASAGLSNQPQHF.

The V call is TRBV5-1, the J call TRBJ1-2, with D possibly matching TRBD1 (6 bases). The germline gives CDR1 SGHRS, CDR2 YFSETQ. The CDR3 is made up of 15 amino acids. Deletions cut 6 bases from V and 3 bases from J, with 18 bases between. This chain's CDR3 is CASNFAGGEDYGYTF. DNA for the CDR3: TGCGCCAGCAACTTCGCGGGGGGCGAGGACTATGGCTACACCTTC.

The gene calls are TRBV19 and TRBJ1-2; 9 nucleotides match TRBD1. The V segment lost 5 bases and the J segment 1 base; nucleotides outside the gene matches: 8. CDR1 is LNHDA, CDR2 SQIVND, per germline (reference sequence). This CDR3 is 16 amino acids long. This chain's CDR3 is CASSPWEDRGNYGYTF. CDR3 nucleotides: TGTGCCAGTAGTCCGTGGGAGGACAGGGGTAACTATGGCTACACCTTC. The variable domain in full, with the rest retrieved from reference TRBV19 and TRBJ1-2, is DGGITQSPKYLFRKEGQNVTLSCEQNLNHDAMYWYRQDPGQGLRLIYYSQIVNDFQKGDIAEGYSVSREKKESFPLTVTSAQKNPTAFYLCASSPWEDRGNYGYTFGSGTRLTVV.

This clone was seen a few times. V and J are TRBV5-4 and TRBJ2-1, with TRBD2 identical over 10 bases. CDR3 length: 14 residues. Germline V CDR1 and CDR2: SGHNT, YYREEE (reference sequence). The V segment lost 7 bases and the J segment 6 bases; nucleotides outside the gene matches: 7. The CDR3 spells CASRRAGGPNEQFF. The CDR3 nucleotides are TGTGCCAGCCGTCGAGCGGGGGGGCCCAATGAGCAGTTCTTC.

The chain carries TRBV7-8 and TRBJ1-2, with 9 bases fitting TRBD1. CDR3 size: 15 residues. Germline V gives CDR1 SGHVS, CDR2 FQNEAQ. J was trimmed by 1 base and V by 1 base; bases with no gene match: 1. The CDR3 spells CASSLGTGVNYGYTF. CDR3 sequence (DNA): TGTGCCAGCAGCTTAGGGACAGGGGTTAACTATGGCTACACCTTC.

The rearrangement joins TRBV30 to TRBJ1-1; TRBD1 matches 7 bases. V lost 5 bases and J lost 1; bases outside the gene matches: 10. The CDR3 is 15 residues long. Germline CDR1 is GTSNPN and CDR2 is SVGIG (reference sequence). In DNA form, the CDR3 reads TGTGCCTGGGAAGACAGGGATCAATCGAACACTGAAGCTTTCTTT. Translating gives CAWEDRDQSNTEAFF.

The chain couples TRBV30 to TRBJ1-5; D perhaps matches TRBD1 (5 bases). The CDR3 is 17 amino acids. The V gene's germline CDR1 is GTSNPN and CDR2 SVGIG (reference sequence). V gave up 2 bases and J gave up 5 bases, with 22 bases separating them. This chain's CDR3 is CAWSLRGGVSWDQPQHF. Here the CDR3 DNA reads TGTGCCTGGAGTTTAAGGGGCGGGGTGAGTTGGGATCAGCCCCAGCATTTT.

The chain is built from TRBV14 and TRBJ1-1, with D possibly TRBD1 on 5 matching bases. Germline V lookup: CDR1 SGHDN, CDR2 FVKESK. The length of the CDR3 is 16 residues. Trimming removed 1 base from V and 6 bases from J, with 18 bases in between. The DNA of the CDR3 is TGTGCCAGCAGCCAAGCAATCGGCGCAGGGTTTCCTGAAGCTTTCTTT. As protein: CASSQAIGAGFPEAFF.